Each of the 26 T cell receptor beta chains below was sequenced from the same sample in a study of blood T cell repertoires in COVID-19. The method was immunoSEQ multiplex PCR; TCRdb's version includes in-frame clones alone and lacks a portion of them. The sample lists approximately 260,000 clones, 89% seen once, with approximately 5% in the top ten. The sample comprised peripheral blood. The receptors derive from a woman aged 40 to 50 who had recovered from COVID-19.

The chain joins TRBV5-3 to TRBJ2-1; TRBD1 aligns across 11 bases. TRBV5-3 is recorded as an ORF, its role being uncertain. J gave up 7 bases and V 6 bases, and 6 bases lay outside the gene matches. The CDR3 is 14 amino acids. CDR3 in amino acids: CARTRTGGHNEQFF. The DNA for the CDR3 is TGTGCCAGAACAAGGACAGGGGGCCATAATGAGCAGTTCTTC.

With regard to this clone: Other DNA sequences within the sample encode an identical CDR3. The gene calls are TRBV6-6 and TRBJ1-5; no clear D. Per germline, CDR1 MNHNY and CDR2 SVGAGI (reference sequence). V lost 0 bases, J lost 7 bases, and 10 bases lay in between. The CDR3 has 14 amino acids. In DNA form, the CDR3 reads TGTGCCAGCAGTTACTCGGCGGGAGGGCAGCCCCAGCATTTT. Protein product: CASSYSAGGQPQHF.

This clone has a handful of counts. The genes are TRBV9 and TRBJ2-7; D is possibly TRBD2 (6 bases). The CDR3 loop spans 16 amino acids. Germline V gives CDR1 SGDLS, CDR2 YYNGEE. V lost 4 bases and J lost 5, with 22 bases in between. For the CDR3, the DNA is TGTGCCAGCAGCCCGCGAGGGCAATTGGGGGGTGACGAGCAGTACTTC. Its protein product is CASSPRGQLGGDEQYF.

This chain uses TRBV12-5 with TRBJ2-1; D gene unclear. Looked up from germline, CDR1 is LGHNT and CDR2 is FRNRAP. The CDR3 runs to 12 residues. Deletions cut 4 bases from V and 4 bases from J, with 5 bases between. DNA of the CDR3: TGTGCTAGTGGTTCCTCTTACAATGAGCAGTTCTTC. This translates into CASGSSYNEQFF.

In its sample, this clone was seen a few times. The chain is built from TRBV6-5 and TRBJ1-2; the D is unclear. Trimming took 0 bases from V and 4 from J, leaving 6 bases between them. Germline V CDR1 and CDR2: MNHEY, SVGAGI. The CDR3 runs 13 residues. The CDR3 loop is CASSYSGIYGYTF. The DNA for the CDR3 is TGTGCCAGCAGTTACTCCGGGATCTATGGCTACACCTTC.

On this clone: A junction end diverges from the germline sequence, so it may reflect a read error. This sequence joins TRBV7-8 and TRBJ2-1; tentative D call: TRBD2 (6 bases). The germline V gene encodes CDR1 SGHVS and CDR2 FQNEAQ. The CDR3 is 11 amino acids. For the CDR3, the DNA is TGTGCCAGCAGCTTCGGGACTTATATGCTCTTC. Protein product: CASSFGTYMLF.

The CDR3 region has the DNA TGTGCCTGGAGTCTGAGACAGGGGACCCTGTTTTTT. Translated, it gives CAWSLRQGTLFF. The chain carries TRBV30 and TRBJ2-2; 8 bases map to TRBD1. This CDR3 spans 12 amino acids. Per the germline V gene, CDR1 is GTSNPN and CDR2 is SVGIG (reference sequence). V dropped 2 bases and J dropped 14; count of bases not matched to a gene: 7.

V usage is TRBV28 and J usage is TRBJ2-7, with D perhaps TRBD1 (5 bases). The CDR3 has 15 amino acids. Per the germline V gene, CDR1 is MDHEN and CDR2 is SYDVKM. V dropped 5 bases and J dropped 0 bases, with 14 bases sitting between them. CDR3: CASSQDILSSYEQYF. DNA of the CDR3: TGTGCCAGCAGTCAGGACATCCTCTCCTCCTACGAGCAGTACTTC.

The V and J genes are TRBV27 and TRBJ2-5; 7 nucleotides align to TRBD2. The CDR3 covers 15 residues. J lost 5 bases, V lost 0 bases, and 6 bases had no gene match. Germline V lookup: CDR1 MNHEY, CDR2 SMNVEV (reference sequence). CDR3 in amino acids: CASSLSMGGTETQYF. CDR3 in DNA: TGTGCCAGCAGTTTATCGATGGGGGGGACGGAGACCCAGTACTTC.

The chain recombines TRBV5-1 with TRBJ2-1, with D maybe TRBD2 (5 bases). The V end lost 0 bases, the J end lost 6 bases, and 7 bases lay between the germline ends. This CDR3 spans 13 amino acids. The V gene's germline CDR1 is SGHRS and CDR2 YFSETQ. This CDR3 is CASSLGLINEQFF. The DNA of the CDR3 is TGCGCCAGCAGCTTGGGACTAATCAATGAGCAGTTCTTC.

The chain employs TRBV28 and TRBJ2-7, with D perhaps TRBD2 (6 bases). Germline V lookup: CDR1 MDHEN, CDR2 SYDVKM. The V end lost 8 bases, the J end lost 1 base, and 27 bases lay between the germline ends. This CDR3 comprises 18 residues. CDR3 bases: TGTGCCAGCGAAGGGGCGGAAGGTGGGGGGTTAAATTCCTACGAGCAGTACTTC. Amino acids: CASEGAEGGGLNSYEQYF.

This clone was seen once. J is TRBJ2-2 and V is TRBV7-2; the match to TRBD1 covers 7 bases. The V gene's germline CDR1 is SGHTA and CDR2 FQGNSA. The CDR3 runs to 15 residues. J was trimmed by 8 bases and V by 2 bases; bases with no gene match: 8. The CDR3 region is CASSLRMDRLGELFF. The DNA for the CDR3 is TGTGCCAGCAGCTTACGAATGGACAGGCTAGGGGAGCTGTTTTTT.

This chain links TRBV3-1 (or the pseudogene TRBV3-2) with TRBJ2-3; tentatively, D is TRBD2 (6 bases). This CDR3 contains 16 residues. From germline, CDR1 is LGHDT and CDR2 YNNKEL (reference sequence). V shed 4 bases and J shed 0 bases, with 14 bases lying between them. This CDR3 reads CASSRLGGASTDTQYF. In DNA, the CDR3 is TGTGCCAGCAGCCGCCTGGGCGGGGCTAGCACAGATACGCAGTATTTT.

Regarding this clone: This sequence may be a read error, since a much larger clone differs from it by one base. The rearrangement uses TRBV7-2 and TRBJ2-3, with no clear D. V was clipped by 1 base and J by 0 bases, with 2 bases between them. The CDR3 runs to 13 residues. CDR1 and CDR2 from the germline V gene are SGHTA and FQGNSA. CDR3 nucleotide sequence: TGTGCCAGCAGCTTAGTAAGCACAGATACGCAGTATTTT. Translated: CASSLVSTDTQYF.

The chain joins TRBV29-1 to TRBJ2-2; D is ambiguous. The CDR3 has 13 amino acids. Germline V gene lookup returns CDR1 SQVTM and CDR2 ANQGSEA. Trimming stripped 4 bases from V and 3 bases from J, with 9 bases between. CDR3 DNA: TGCAGCGTTGTGAGGAGTTACACCGGGGAGCTGTTTTTT. Encoded protein: CSVVRSYTGELFF.

The chain carries TRBV2 and TRBJ2-7, with TRBD1 matching 7 bases. CDR3 length equals 13 residues. Germline V CDR1 and CDR2: SNHLY, FYNNEI. The J segment lost 12 bases and the V segment lost 6 bases, leaving 14 bases of the junction unmatched. The CDR3 region is CASRPRTGVGWYF. DNA of the CDR3: TGTGCCAGCAGACCTAGGACAGGCGTAGGATGGTACTTC.

V and J are TRBV21-1 and TRBJ2-7; TRBD1, the D gene given by the table, was not confirmed from the DNA. TRBV21-1 is flagged as a pseudogene. The CDR3 loop spans 14 amino acids. The CDR3 reads CASSTTRVPYEQYV. CDR3 DNA: TGTGCCAGCAGCACGACCAGGGTTCCCTACGAGCAGTACGTC.

The V gene is TRBV30, the J gene TRBJ2-7, with TRBD2 matching over 10 bases. The CDR3 consists of 14 residues. The germline gives CDR1 GTSNPN, CDR2 SVGIG (reference sequence). V gave up 6 bases and J gave up 7 bases; unmatched junction bases: 12. CDR3 sequence: CACTPGLALREQYV. CDR3 DNA sequence: TGTGCCTGTACTCCGGGACTAGCGCTTCGGGAGCAGTACGTC.

This clone was recorded once. V and J are TRBV5-1 and TRBJ1-2; 8 positions match TRBD1. V lost 4 bases and J lost 6; bases outside the gene matches: 2. The length of the CDR3 is 12 residues. Looked up from germline, CDR1 is SGHRS and CDR2 is YFSETQ. The CDR3 spells CASSQDRDGYTF. In DNA, the CDR3 is TGCGCCAGCAGCCAGGACAGGGATGGCTACACCTTC.

The chain uses TRBV5-8 and TRBJ1-3, with 7 positions matching TRBD1. Germline lookup yields CDR1 SGHTS and CDR2 YDEGEE. J was trimmed by 4 bases and V by 2 bases; bases with no gene match: 3. CDR3 length: 14 residues. This CDR3 is CASSFGTDGNTIYF. The CDR3 DNA sequence: TGTGCCAGCAGCTTCGGGACAGACGGAAACACCATATATTTT.

The V and J genes are TRBV19 and TRBJ1-1; TRBD1 aligns across 7 bases. V dropped 5 bases and J dropped 3; count of bases not matched to a gene: 6. The CDR3 runs to 14 residues. CDR1 is LNHDA and CDR2 is SQIVND in the germline V gene (reference sequence). CDR3 DNA sequence: TGTGCCAGTAGTGAGGGGGCTTTTCACACTGAAGCTTTCTTT. Encoded protein: CASSEGAFHTEAFF.

This chain links TRBV19 with TRBJ1-1; unclear D gene. V was clipped by 6 bases and J by 4 bases, with 15 bases between them. CDR1 is LNHDA, CDR2 SQIVND, per germline (reference sequence). This CDR3 has 14 amino acids. This chain's CDR3 is CASRRRQVTTEAFF. CDR3 sequence (DNA): TGTGCCAGTAGAAGGCGTCAGGTGACCACTGAAGCTTTCTTT.

This chain uses TRBV6-4 with TRBJ2-3, with D possibly matching TRBD2 (5 bases). The CDR3 runs to 14 residues. Deletions cut 6 bases from V and 2 bases from J, with 12 bases between. CDR1 is MRHNA, CDR2 SNTAGT, per germline. CDR3 sequence (DNA): TGTGCCAGCAGCAACGGGATCTCCACAGATACGCAGTATTTT. Translation gives CASSNGISTDTQYF.

The chain links TRBV10-3 to TRBJ1-4; 11 bases fit TRBD1. Germline V gene lookup returns CDR1 ENHRY and CDR2 SYGVKD. The CDR3 covers 13 residues. With V trimmed by 11 bases and J by 7 bases, 6 bases remained unmatched. Here the CDR3 reads CAFRTGGLEKLFF. In DNA form, the CDR3 reads TGTGCCTTTCGGACAGGGGGCCTTGAAAAACTGTTTTTT.

The V and J genes are TRBV5-1 and TRBJ1-4; D gene uncertain. With 4 bases removed from V and 0 bases from J, the gap between germline ends came to 7 bases. CDR3 length equals 14 residues. The germline gives CDR1 SGHRS, CDR2 YFSETQ. CDR3 DNA sequence: TGCGCCAGCAGCCTCCGGGCAACTAATGAAAAACTGTTTTTT. Encoded protein: CASSLRATNEKLFF.

The CDR3 here is CASSRGAAAETQYF. In nucleotides, the CDR3 is TGTGCCAGCAGCCGGGGGGCGGCCGCGGAAACGCAGTATTTT. This rearrangement joins TRBV7-3 to TRBJ2-3, with D tentatively TRBD2 (7 bases). Germline CDR1 is SGHTA and CDR2 is FQGTGA. V was trimmed by 5 bases and J by 9 bases, leaving 18 bases between them. The CDR3 sequence is 14 residues long.